The 17 T cell receptor beta chains reported below all come from one sample, sequenced in a study of shared clonotypes between healthy human individuals. Sequencing used immunoSEQ multiplex PCR; TCRdb keeps in-frame clones, though not all of them. The sample holds about 2.4 million clones, approximately 93% seen once. Material: naive CD4+ T cells from PBMCs. Noted subset: CD45RA+ positively selected. Every receptor here comes from a man aged 18-30 years in good health. Some clones in this sample may be carry-over from other donors' samples.

The rearrangement joins TRBV5-1 to TRBJ2-1; D is perhaps TRBD1 or TRBD2 (5 bases each). The germline V and J ends were trimmed by 3 bases and 8 bases, with 15 bases remaining between them. The length of the CDR3 is 14 residues. Looked up from germline, CDR1 is SGHRS and CDR2 is YFSETQ. Here the CDR3 reads CASSWGTGGDEQFF. In DNA form, the CDR3 reads TGCGCCAGCAGCTGGGGGACGGGTGGGGATGAGCAGTTCTTC.

V and J are TRBV7-3 and TRBJ2-1; D uncertain. CDR1 and CDR2 from the germline V gene are SGHTA and FQGTGA. This CDR3 spans 15 amino acids. The ends were cut back, 11 bases at V and 0 bases at J, with 17 bases in the middle. The CDR3 is CASATDHGSYNEQFF. The CDR3 DNA reads as TGTGCCTCCGCTACGGACCACGGCTCCTACAATGAGCAGTTCTTC.

Worth noting for this clone: This CDR3 is also generated by other DNA sequences in the sample. The chain couples TRBV7-9 to TRBJ2-1; a weak D match, TRBD1 (6 bases). Trimming took off 2 bases at V and 0 bases at J, with 8 bases between the two ends. CDR3 length: 15 residues. CDR1 and CDR2 from the germline V gene are SEHNR and FQNEAQ (reference sequence). CDR3 sequence: CASSLTGSSYNEQFF. As DNA, the CDR3 is TGTGCCAGCAGCTTAACAGGGAGCTCCTACAATGAGCAGTTCTTC. The full variable domain, rest sourced from reference TRBV7-9 and TRBJ2-1, is DTGVSQNPRHKITKRGQNVTFRCDPISEHNRLYWYRQTLGQGPEFLTYFQNEAQLEKSRLLSDRFSAERPKGSFSTLEIQRTEQGDSAMYLCASSLTGSSYNEQFFGPGTRLTVL.

This chain connects TRBV18 to TRBJ1-1, with D unclear. The CDR3 extends over 13 amino acids. The V end lost 5 bases, the J end lost 1 base, and 8 bases lay between the germline ends. Germline lookup yields CDR1 KGHSH and CDR2 LQKENI. CDR3 coding DNA: TGTGCCAGCTCAGCTAGACAGAACACTGAAGCTTTCTTT. Residues: CASSARQNTEAFF.

The chain joins TRBV7-2 to TRBJ2-7; possible D gene TRBD2, 5 bases. The CDR3 covers 17 residues. Per germline, CDR1 SGHTA and CDR2 FQGNSA. Trimming took off 5 bases at V and 3 bases at J, with 23 bases between the two ends. This CDR3 reads CASSQVLGSVEFYEQYF. CDR3 bases: TGTGCCAGCAGCCAAGTCCTGGGGAGCGTCGAATTCTACGAGCAGTACTTC. The complete variable domain, with remaining parts taken from reference TRBV7-2 and TRBJ2-7, reads GAGVSQSPSNKVTEKGKDVELRCDPISGHTALYWYRQSLGQGLEFLIYFQGNSAPDKSGLPSDRFSAERTGGSVSTLTIQRTQQEDSAVYLCASSQVLGSVEFYEQYFGPGTRLTVT.

This chain joins TRBV7-9 and TRBJ1-2; D is uncertain. Trimming stripped 5 bases from V and 7 bases from J, with 17 bases between. CDR1 is SEHNR, CDR2 FQNEAQ, per germline (reference sequence). There are 14 residues in the CDR3. CDR3 region: CASSRGPNSLGYTF. CDR3 sequence (DNA): TGTGCCAGCAGCCGTGGTCCGAATTCTCTTGGCTACACCTTC.

This clone was found once. In the same sample, other DNA sequences code for this CDR3. The V call is TRBV2, the J call TRBJ2-7, with TRBD1 as a possible D gene (5 bases). The V gene's germline CDR1 is SNHLY and CDR2 FYNNEI. V was clipped by 4 bases and J by 4 bases, with 11 bases between them. The CDR3 has 13 residues. CDR3 in DNA: TGTGCCAGCAGTGGTCAGGGCGGTTACGAGCAGTACTTC. This sequence encodes CASSGQGGYEQYF.

The chain has TRBV5-4 and TRBJ2-7; 7 positions agree with TRBD1. The CDR3 is 17 amino acids. Trimming removed 4 bases from V and 0 bases from J; junction bases left unmatched: 13. Germline V lookup: CDR1 SGHNT, CDR2 YYREEE (reference sequence). CDR3 residues: CASSRGQDLPGSYEQYF. Written as DNA, the CDR3 is TGTGCCAGCAGCCGCGGACAGGACCTACCTGGCTCCTACGAGCAGTACTTC.

This chain joins TRBV18 and TRBJ2-1; D is unresolved. The CDR3 spans 15 residues. V was cut by 0 bases and J by 0 bases, with 6 bases left in between. CDR1 KGHSH and CDR2 LQKENI come from the germline V gene. The CDR3 DNA follows: TGTGCCAGCTCACCACCCGGCTTCTCCTACAATGAGCAGTTCTTC. Amino acid sequence: CASSPPGFSYNEQFF.

The chain is built from TRBV28 and TRBJ1-1; TRBD1 agrees at 9 bases. Germline assignment: CDR1 MDHEN and CDR2 SYDVKM. V gave up 5 bases and J gave up 1 base; unmatched junction bases: 5. The CDR3 covers 15 residues. The DNA for the CDR3 is TGTGCCAGCAGTCCGCAGACAGGGGGGAACACTGAAGCTTTCTTT. Its translation: CASSPQTGGNTEAFF.

V usage is TRBV11-2 and J usage is TRBJ2-7; D assignment may be TRBD1 or TRBD2 (5 bases each). The V end lost 1 base, the J end lost 2 bases, and 15 bases lay between the germline ends. Germline values: CDR1 SGHAT, CDR2 FQNNGV. The CDR3 has 16 residues. CDR3 sequence: CASSLAPTGTPYEQYF. For the CDR3, the DNA is TGTGCCAGCAGCTTAGCTCCCACCGGGACCCCCTACGAGCAGTACTTC.

The chain joins TRBV2 to TRBJ2-2; D is possibly TRBD2 (6 bases). Trimming cost V 5 bases and J 0 bases, with 13 bases left between them. This CDR3 is 16 amino acids long. Germline V gene lookup returns CDR1 SNHLY and CDR2 FYNNEI. This CDR3 reads CASSTGGTANTGELFF. CDR3 nucleotide sequence: TGTGCCAGCAGTACTGGGGGGACCGCGAACACCGGGGAGCTGTTTTTT. The full variable domain, with the rest looked up from reference TRBV2 and TRBJ2-2, is EPEVTQTPSHQVTQMGQEVILRCVPISNHLYFYWYRQILGQKVEFLVSFYNNEISEKSEIFDDQFSVERPDGSNFTLKIRSTKLEDSAMYFCASSTGGTANTGELFFGEGSRLTVL.

The chain links TRBV5-4 to TRBJ2-5; 8 bases match TRBD1. This CDR3 has 14 residues. The trim removed 2 bases at V and 5 bases at J, leaving 5 bases unmatched. Germline V gene lookup returns CDR1 SGHNT and CDR2 YYREEE (reference sequence). CDR3 protein: CASSFRGPGETQYF. In DNA form, the CDR3 reads TGTGCCAGCAGCTTCAGGGGGCCTGGGGAGACCCAGTACTTC. Based on the CDR3 plus reference TRBV5-4 and TRBJ2-5, the full variable domain is ETGVTQSPTHLIKTRGQQVTLRCSSQSGHNTVSWYQQALGQGPQFIFQYYREEENGRGNFPPRFSGLQFPNYSSELNVNALELDDSALYLCASSFRGPGETQYFGPGTRLLVL.

The rearrangement links TRBV15 to TRBJ1-2, with 7 bases aligning to TRBD1. V lost 0 bases to trimming and J lost 7 bases; unmatched junction nucleotides: 5. The CDR3 runs 14 residues. CDR1 is LNHNV, CDR2 YYDKDF, per germline (reference sequence). The CDR3 nucleotides are TGTGCCACCAGCAGAGATAGGACAGGTCTTGGCTACACCTTC. It encodes CATSRDRTGLGYTF.

Here the CDR3 reads CASSSPAGRGPDYGYTF. As DNA, the CDR3 is TGTGCCAGCAGCTCCCCTGCAGGCCGTGGTCCCGACTATGGCTACACCTTC. This chain links TRBV7-9 with TRBJ1-2; D unresolved. Looked up from germline, CDR1 is SEHNR and CDR2 is FQNEAQ (reference sequence). The CDR3 runs 17 residues. Trimming pared 4 bases from V and 3 bases from J, leaving 21 bases between. Complete variable domain (other parts from reference TRBV7-9 and TRBJ1-2): DTGVSQNPRHKITKRGQNVTFRCDPISEHNRLYWYRQTLGQGPEFLTYFQNEAQLEKSRLLSDRFSAERPKGSFSTLEIQRTEQGDSAMYLCASSSPAGRGPDYGYTFGSGTRLTVV.

The gene calls are TRBV29-1 and TRBJ1-5; D call uncertain. Per germline, CDR1 SQVTM and CDR2 ANQGSEA. Trimming shortened V by 5 bases and J by 7 bases, and 15 bases separated the two germline ends. CDR3 length: 13 residues. The CDR3 sequence: CSVSSIEGQPQHF. Here the CDR3 DNA reads TGCAGCGTTTCGTCGATTGAGGGACAGCCCCAGCATTTT.

The sample holds one count of this clone. The chain recombines TRBV4-2 with TRBJ2-7, with D possibly TRBD2 on 6 matching bases. Germline CDR1 LGHNA, CDR2 YNFKEQ. This CDR3 has 16 amino acids. Trimming shortened V by 3 bases and J by 5 bases, and 20 bases separated the two germline ends. The CDR3 loop is CASSQAKTRTLHEQYF. DNA for the CDR3: TGTGCCAGCAGCCAGGCTAAGACTAGAACCCTTCACGAGCAGTACTTC.